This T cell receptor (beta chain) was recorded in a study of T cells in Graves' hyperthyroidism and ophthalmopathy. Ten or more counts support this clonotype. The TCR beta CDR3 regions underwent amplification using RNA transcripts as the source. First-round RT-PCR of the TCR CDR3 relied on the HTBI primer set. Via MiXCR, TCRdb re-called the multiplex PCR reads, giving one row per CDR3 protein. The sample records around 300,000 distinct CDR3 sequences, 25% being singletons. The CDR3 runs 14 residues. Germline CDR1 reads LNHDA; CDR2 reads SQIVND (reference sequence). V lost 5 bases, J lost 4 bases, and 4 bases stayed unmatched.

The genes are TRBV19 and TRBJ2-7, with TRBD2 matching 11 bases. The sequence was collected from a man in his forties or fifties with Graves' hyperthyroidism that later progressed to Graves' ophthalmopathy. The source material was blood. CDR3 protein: CASSVLAGGYEQYF. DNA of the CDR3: TGTGCCAGTAGTGTGCTAGCGGGAGGTTACGAGCAGTACTTC.